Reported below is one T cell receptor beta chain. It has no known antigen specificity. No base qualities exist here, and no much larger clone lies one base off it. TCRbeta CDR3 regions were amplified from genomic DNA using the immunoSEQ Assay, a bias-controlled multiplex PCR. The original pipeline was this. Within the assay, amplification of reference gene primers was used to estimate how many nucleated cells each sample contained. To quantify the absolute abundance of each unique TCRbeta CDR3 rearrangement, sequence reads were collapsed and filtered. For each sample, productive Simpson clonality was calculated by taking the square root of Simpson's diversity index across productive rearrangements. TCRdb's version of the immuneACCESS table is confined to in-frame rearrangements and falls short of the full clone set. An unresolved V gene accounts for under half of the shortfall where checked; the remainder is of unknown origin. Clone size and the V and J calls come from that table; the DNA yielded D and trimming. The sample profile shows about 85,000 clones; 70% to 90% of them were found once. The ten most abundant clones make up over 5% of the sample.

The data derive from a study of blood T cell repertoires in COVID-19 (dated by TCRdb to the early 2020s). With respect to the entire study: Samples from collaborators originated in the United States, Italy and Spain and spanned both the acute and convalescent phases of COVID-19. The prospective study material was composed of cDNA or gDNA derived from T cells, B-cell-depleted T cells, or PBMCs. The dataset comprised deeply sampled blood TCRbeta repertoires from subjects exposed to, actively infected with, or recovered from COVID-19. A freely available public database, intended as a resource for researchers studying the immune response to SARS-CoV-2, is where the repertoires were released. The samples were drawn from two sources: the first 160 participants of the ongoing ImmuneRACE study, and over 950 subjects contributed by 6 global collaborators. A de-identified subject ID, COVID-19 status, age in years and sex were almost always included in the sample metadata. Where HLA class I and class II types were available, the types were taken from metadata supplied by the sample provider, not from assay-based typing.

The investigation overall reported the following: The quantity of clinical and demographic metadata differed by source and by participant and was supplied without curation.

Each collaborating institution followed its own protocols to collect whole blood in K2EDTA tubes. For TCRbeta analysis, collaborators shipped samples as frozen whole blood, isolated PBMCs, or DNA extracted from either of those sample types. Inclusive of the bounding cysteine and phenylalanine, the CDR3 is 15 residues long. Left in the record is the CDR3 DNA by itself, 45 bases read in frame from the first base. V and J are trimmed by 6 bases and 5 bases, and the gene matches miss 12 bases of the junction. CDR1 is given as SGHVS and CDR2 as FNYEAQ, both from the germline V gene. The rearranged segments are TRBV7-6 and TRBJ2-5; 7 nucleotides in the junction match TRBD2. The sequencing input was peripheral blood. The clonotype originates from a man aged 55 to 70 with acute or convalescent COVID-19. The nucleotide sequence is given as TGTGCCAGCAGAGGACGGTTCGGGGAGGGGGAGACCCAGTACTTC. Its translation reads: CASRGRFGEGETQYF. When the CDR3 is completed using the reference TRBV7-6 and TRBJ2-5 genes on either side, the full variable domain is GAGVSQSPRYKVTKRGQDVALRCDPISGHVSLYWYRQALGQGPEFLTYFNYEAQQDKSGLPNDRFSAERPEGSISTLTIQRTEQRDSAMYRCASRGRFGEGETQYFGPGTRLLVL.